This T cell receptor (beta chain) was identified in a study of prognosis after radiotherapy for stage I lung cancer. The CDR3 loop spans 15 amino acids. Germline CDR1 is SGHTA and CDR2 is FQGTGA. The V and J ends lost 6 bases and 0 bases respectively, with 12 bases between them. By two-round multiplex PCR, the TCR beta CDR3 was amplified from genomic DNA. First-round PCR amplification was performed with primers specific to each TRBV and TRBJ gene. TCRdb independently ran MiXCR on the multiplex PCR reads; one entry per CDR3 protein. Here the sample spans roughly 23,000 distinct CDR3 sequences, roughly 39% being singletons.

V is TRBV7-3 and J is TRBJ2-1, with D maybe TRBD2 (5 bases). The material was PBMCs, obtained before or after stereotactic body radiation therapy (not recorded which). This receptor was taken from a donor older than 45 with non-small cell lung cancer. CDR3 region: CASSSSRSSYNEQFF. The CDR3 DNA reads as TGTGCCAGCAGTTCTAGCCGGAGCTCCTACAATGAGCAGTTCTTC. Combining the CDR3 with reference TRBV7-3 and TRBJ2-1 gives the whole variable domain GAGVSQTPSNKVTEKGKYVELRCDPISGHTALYWYRQSLGQGPEFLIYFQGTGAADDSGLPNDRFFAVRPEGSVSTLKIQRTERGDSAVYLCASSSSRSSYNEQFFGPGTRLTVL.